This T cell receptor (beta chain) appears in the sequencing data of a study of cytomegalovirus exposure and HLA in healthy donors. Background on the study: Among the 398 donors who were genotyped, roughly 85% fell in the genetic ancestry cluster that is associated with self-reported Caucasian donors. Study-level findings and limits: A later analysis found common viral pathogens apparently linked to several of the most significant clusters. One later analysis reportedly identified an Asian-associated ancestry cluster that showed fewer N-insertions than the approximately 600-donor mean.

Looked up from germline, CDR1 is SGHVS and CDR2 is FNYEAQ. Trimming removed 4 bases at V and 6 bases at J, with 10 bases between. CDR3 size: 13 residues. Of note for this clone: Its target is not known.

The PCR had 60 Vbeta and 13 Jbeta primers. Assay: immunoSEQ multiplex PCR; the TCRdb copy retains only in-frame clones and omits some. The sample yields 120,000 or so clones, approximately 81% seen once. This sequence joins TRBV7-6 and TRBJ2-1; tentative D call: TRBD2 (6 bases). The clonotype comes from a man aged 18 to 35 in good health and CMV-seronegative. The specimen sequenced was PBMCs. CDR3 loop: CASSSSAGNEQFF. The CDR3 DNA is TGTGCCAGCAGCTCCTCAGCGGGCAATGAGCAGTTCTTC.